This T cell receptor (beta chain) comes out of a study of beta chain features in type 1 diabetes (dated 2018 in TCRdb). In terms of the full investigation: Mean age, gender distribution, total cell number and subset yield did not differ between patients and healthy donors. Regulatory and stem cell-like memory subsets were isolated from only 8 patients and roughly 8 healthy donors, whereas naive and central memory subsets came from all 30 or so donors. A total of roughly 110 million sorted cells were examined across all samples, and the number of cells per subset was strongly correlated with RNA yield. In the study, TCRB repertoires of sorted circulating CD4+ T cell subsets from recently diagnosed type 1 diabetes patients were compared with those of matched healthy donors.

To note about this clone: The antigen this receptor binds is unknown. The input lacks base qualities; no much larger clone sits a single base away.

According to the germline V gene, CDR1 reads SGHRS and CDR2 reads YFSETQ. Trimming removed 1 base from V and 5 bases from J, leaving 7 bases between the germline ends. The CDR3 goes from the cysteine to the phenylalanine over 13 residues. Only the CDR3 part of the read is kept: 39 bases, read in frame from the first base. Points the paper makes about the study in general: Because cDNA was sequenced instead of genomic DNA, activated cells with high expression could be over-represented, although the groups did not differ in activation or CD3 levels. HLA sub-analyses involved small numbers of individuals, so any influence of HLA type on TCRB rearrangement remained unresolved. Naive, central memory and regulatory TCRB repertoires appeared more similar among patients than among healthy donors. At VDJ recombination sites, type 1 diabetes patients had fewer insertions and more deleted nucleotides, which implies abnormalities in thymic rearrangement. PCR might favor shorter templates, but patient and control samples were amplified and corrected together, so any skew would affect both groups equally. A moderate but significant shortening of TCRB CDR3 length was observed in type 1 diabetes patients in all four CD4+ subsets.

The entire isolated RNA was reverse transcribed using the High Capacity cDNA Reverse Transcription Kit, and thus expressed TCRB transcripts were sequenced. Naive, central memory and regulatory T cell samples underwent deep immunoSEQ sequencing, averaging around 3.9 million total reads per sample. After sorted cells were lysed in RLT buffer, RNA was extracted with DNase-treated RNeasy Micro or Mini kits, with the choice depending on cell number. To prevent cross-contamination, each cell subset was processed individually, whereas patient and healthy donor samples were processed jointly. TCRB sequences were amplified from cDNA with the immunoSEQ multiplex PCR, producing 87-bp fragments spanning the CDR3 region. The amplicons were sequenced using the Illumina HiSeq platform. The study's processing was this. PCR bias was corrected computationally using synthetic template baselines, and reads within Hamming distance 2 were collapsed, with unmergeable singletons discarded. Reads were aligned against IMGT so that V, D and J genes, CDR3 length and insertions or deletions at six rearrangement sites could be assigned. Within each subset, clonotype counts were normalized to the number of sorted cells before true diversity and Gini coefficients were calculated with the tcR R package. The overlap coefficient, calculated on TCRB nucleotide sequences, was used to quantify repertoire sharing. In TCRdb, the immuneACCESS table is reduced to in-frame sequences with V and J assigned. These tables do not hold every clone; where another copy was compared, an unresolved V gene accounts for under half, and the others remain unexplained. D and trimming were read from the DNA, whereas the V and J calls and clone size are those reported in that table. The sample table contains some 150,000 clones; only one count was recorded for roughly 10% of them. The top ten constitute almost 0.65% of the sample.

Each donor gave one peripheral blood draw, roughly 110 mL on average, collected into heparinised tubes. A BD FACSAria II was used to sort naive, central memory, regulatory and stem cell-like memory CD4+ T cells with a panel that included CD45RO, CCR7, CD25, CD127, CD95 and CD27. A purity above 95% was achieved for all sorted populations. PBMCs were isolated right away by Lymphoprep density gradient centrifugation and were stained directly, without culture. So that batch effects would be minimized, each experiment stained and sorted samples in pairs, pairing one healthy donor with one patient. The sequencing input was central memory CD4+ T cells from blood. The origin of this receptor is a woman aged 40 to 50 in good health. This chain is built from TRBV5-1 and TRBJ1-5; the D gene is perhaps TRBD1, on 6 matching bases. CDR3 region: CASSLRQDQPQHF. The bases read TGCGCCAGCAGCTTGAGACAGGATCAGCCCCAGCATTTT.